The subject of this entry is one T cell receptor beta chain. This sample stems from a study of blood T cell repertoires in COVID-19. Per the germline V gene, CDR1 is MGHRA and CDR2 is YSYEKL. The CDR3 sequence is 14 residues long. V was pared by 4 bases and J by 9 bases, with 7 bases of the junction left unmatched. Assay: immunoSEQ multiplex PCR; the TCRdb copy retains only in-frame clones and omits some. The repertoire consists of some 290,000 clones, with 85% to 90% occurring once and the leading ten covering roughly 11%. The receptor comes from a woman in her 30s with COVID-19, enrolled during active disease. The sample taken for sequencing was peripheral blood. V and J are TRBV4-1 and TRBJ2-1; 9 positions agree with TRBD2. Here the CDR3 reads CASSLGLASGEQFF. In DNA, the CDR3 is TGCGCCAGCAGCCTAGGACTAGCGAGTGGTGAGCAGTTCTTC.